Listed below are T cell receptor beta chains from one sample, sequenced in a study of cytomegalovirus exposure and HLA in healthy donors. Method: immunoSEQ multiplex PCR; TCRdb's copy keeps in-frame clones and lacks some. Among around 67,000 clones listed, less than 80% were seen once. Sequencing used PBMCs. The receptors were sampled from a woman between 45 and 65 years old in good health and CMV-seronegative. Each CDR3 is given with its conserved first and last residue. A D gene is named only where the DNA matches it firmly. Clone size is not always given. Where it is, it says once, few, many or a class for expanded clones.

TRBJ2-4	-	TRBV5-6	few	TGTGCCAGCAGCGTTGGGACAACACACATTCAGTACTTC	CASSVGTTHIQYF
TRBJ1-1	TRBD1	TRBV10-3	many	TGTGCCATCAGTGATTCGACAGGGACTTTTGAAGCTTTCTTT	CAISDSTGTFEAFF
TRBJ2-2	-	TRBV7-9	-	TGTGCCAGCAGCTTAGTGGGACACGCGAACACCGGGGAGCTGTTTTTT	CASSLVGHANTGELFF
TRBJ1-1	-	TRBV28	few	TGTGCCAGTTTCAGGGGTTACACTGAAGCTTTCTTT	CASFRGYTEAFF
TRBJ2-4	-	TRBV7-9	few	TGTGCCAGCAGCTTAGTGGGGGGAGCCAAAAACATTCAGTACTTC	CASSLVGGAKNIQYF
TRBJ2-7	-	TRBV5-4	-	TGTGCCAGCAGCAACGCGGCGCGATCCTACGAGCAGTACTTC	CASSNAARSYEQYF
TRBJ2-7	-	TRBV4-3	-	TGCGCCAGCAGCCAAGATCAGGGTTCGGTTTACGAGCAGTACTTC	CASSQDQGSVYEQYF
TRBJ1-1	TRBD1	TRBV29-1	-	TGCAGCGTTGAAGCCGGACAGGGGGTGGGCACTGAAGCTTTCTTT	CSVEAGQGVGTEAFF
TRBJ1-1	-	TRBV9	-	TGTGCCAGCAGCGTCCAGGCCCAGAACACTGAAGCTTTCTTT	CASSVQAQNTEAFF
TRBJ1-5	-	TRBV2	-	TGTGCCAGCAGTGGTAGAGCCTCGAGGATAAATCAGCCCCAGCATTTT	CASSGRASRINQPQHF
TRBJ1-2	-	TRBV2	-	TGTGCCAGCAGTCAGACTGTCATGTCTGGCTACACCTTC	CASSQTVMSGYTF
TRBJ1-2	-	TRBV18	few	TGTGCCAGCTCGTATCAGGGTAGGGGCTATGGCTACACCTTC	CASSYQGRGYGYTF
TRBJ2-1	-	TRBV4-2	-	TGTGCCAGCAGCCCCCCCGGAGGATCCTACAATGAGCAGTTCTTC	CASSPPGGSYNEQFF
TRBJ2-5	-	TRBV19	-	TGTGCCAGTAGTATCGGTGGGGCAGGTTCCACTCAAGAGACCCAGTACTTC	CASSIGGAGSTQETQYF
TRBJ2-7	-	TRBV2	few	TGTGCCAGCAGTGAACAGCGGTACTCCTACGAGCAGTACTTC	CASSEQRYSYEQYF
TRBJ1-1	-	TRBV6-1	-	TGTGCCAGCAGTGAAAGGGGGGGCTTTATGTCTGAAGCTTTCTTT	CASSERGGFMSEAFF
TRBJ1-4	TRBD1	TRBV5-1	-	TGCGCCAGCAGCGCCCAGGGACAGCTAAATGAAAAACTGTTTTTT	CASSAQGQLNEKLFF
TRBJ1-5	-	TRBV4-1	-	TGCGCCAGCAGCCAACAAGCCTATGCGGGCAATCAGCCCCAGCATTTT	CASSQQAYAGNQPQHF
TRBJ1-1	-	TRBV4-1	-	TGCGCCAGCAGCCAAGTCGGGGGTGGCTCTGAAGCTTTCTTT	CASSQVGGGSEAFF
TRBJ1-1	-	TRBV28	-	TGTGCCAGCTGCAACTTCATGAACACTGAAGCTTTCTTT	CASCNFMNTEAFF
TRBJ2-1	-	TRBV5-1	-	TGCGCCAGCAGCTTGGCGAGCTACTCCTACAATGAGCAGTTCTTC	CASSLASYSYNEQFF
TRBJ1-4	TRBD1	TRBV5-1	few	TGCGCCAGCAGCTTGGCGACAGGGGGTAATGAAAAACTGTTTTTT	CASSLATGGNEKLFF
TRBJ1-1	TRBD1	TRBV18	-	TGTGCCAGCTCAGTGGAGGGGGCGATCGGCACTGAAGCTTTCTTT	CASSVEGAIGTEAFF
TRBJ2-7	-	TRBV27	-	TGTGCCAGCAGTTTAGGGCAACCCCAGTACGAGCAGTACTTC	CASSLGQPQYEQYF
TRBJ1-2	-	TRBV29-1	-	TGCAGCGTTTTCTTGCAGGGGCAAGAGCCCTATGGCTACACCTTC	CSVFLQGQEPYGYTF
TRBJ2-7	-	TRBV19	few	TGTGCCAGTAGTATTTCAGGGGAAGGTTACGAGCAGTACTTC	CASSISGEGYEQYF
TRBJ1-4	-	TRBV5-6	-	TGTGCCAGCAACAGAGGGGGGGTTCGGGAAAAACTGTTTTTT	CASNRGGVREKLFF
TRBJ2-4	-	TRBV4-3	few	TGCGCCAGCAGCCAAGCACGGGCAGGGGAAAACATTCAGTACTTC	CASSQARAGENIQYF
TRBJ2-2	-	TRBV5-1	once	TGCGCCAGCAGCTTGGTAAGCGGAGCATTCACCGGGGAGCTGTTTTTT	CASSLVSGAFTGELFF
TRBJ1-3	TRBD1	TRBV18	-	TGTGCCAGCTCACCAGGGACAGGGAGTGGAAACACCATATATTTT	CASSPGTGSGNTIYF
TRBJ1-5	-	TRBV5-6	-	TGTGCCAGCAGCTTGGGGACAAATCAGCCCCAGCATTTT	CASSLGTNQPQHF
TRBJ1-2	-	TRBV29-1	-	TGCAGCGTGTCCGGAGGATTTGGCTACACCTTC	CSVSGGFGYTF
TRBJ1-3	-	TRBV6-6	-	TGTGCCAGCACCCCCTCCGGGGGAAACACCATATATTTT	CASTPSGGNTIYF
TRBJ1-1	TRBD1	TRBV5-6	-	TGTGCCAGCAGCCTAGACGGGACAGCGGCTTTCTTT	CASSLDGTAAFF
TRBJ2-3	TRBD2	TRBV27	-	TGTGCCAGCAGTTTGACTAGCGACACAGATACGCAGTATTTT	CASSLTSDTDTQYF
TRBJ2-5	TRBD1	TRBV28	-	TGTGCCAGCAGCTCCGGACAGGGTCTGTTGGAGACCCAGTACTTC	CASSSGQGLLETQYF
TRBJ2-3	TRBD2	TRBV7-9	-	TGTGCCAGCAGCTCCCGGGGGGGGTTCACAGATACGCAGTATTTT	CASSSRGGFTDTQYF
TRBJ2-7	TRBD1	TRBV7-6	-	TGTGCCAGCAGCTTAGGCGCAGGGGGCGCGTACGAGCAGTACTTC	CASSLGAGGAYEQYF
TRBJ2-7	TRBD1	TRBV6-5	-	TGTGCCAGCAGTCCAACAGGGGGCACCTCCTACGAGCAGTACTTC	CASSPTGGTSYEQYF
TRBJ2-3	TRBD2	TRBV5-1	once	TGCGCCAGCAGCTCCGCTGCCGGACTAGCGGCCCTCAGGGGGGCAGATACGCAGTATTTT	CASSSAAGLAALRGADTQYF
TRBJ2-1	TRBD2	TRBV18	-	TGTGCCAGCTCACCTCTAGCGGACAATGAGCAGTTCTTC	CASSPLADNEQFF
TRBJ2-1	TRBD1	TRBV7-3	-	TGTGCCAGCAGCACCAGGACAGGCGACAATGAGCAGTTCTTC	CASSTRTGDNEQFF
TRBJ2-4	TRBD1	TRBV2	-	TGTGCCAGCAGACCTACAGGGGGCCAAAACATTCAGTACTTC	CASRPTGGQNIQYF
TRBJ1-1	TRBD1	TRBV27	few	TGTGCCAGCAGTAAGCTAAACAGGGGAAACACTGAAGCTTTCTTT	CASSKLNRGNTEAFF
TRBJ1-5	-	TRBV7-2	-	TGTGCCAGCAGCGAGCAGGGGCAGGGCCAGCCCCAGCATTTT	CASSEQGQGQPQHF
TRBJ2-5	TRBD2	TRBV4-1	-	TGCGCCAGCAGCCAAGAAAGCGGGAGCTGGGAGACCCAGTACTTC	CASSQESGSWETQYF
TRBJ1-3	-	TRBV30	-	TGTGCCTGGGCCGACAGGGGAAACACCATATATTTT	CAWADRGNTIYF
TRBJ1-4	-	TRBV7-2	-	TGTGCCAGCAGCTTCTTCCGTGAAAAACTGTTTTTT	CASSFFREKLFF